The next 25 T cell receptor beta chains were all read from a single sample in a study of T cells in women clearing cervical HPV infection. The method was immunoSEQ multiplex PCR; TCRdb's version includes in-frame clones alone and lacks a portion of them. The repertoire shows some 20,000 clones; the top ten hold around 14%. The sample consisted of blood buffy coat. The receptors were gathered from a woman between 18 and 69 years old with a cervical HPV16 infection that either progressed to CIN3+ or cleared (not recorded which).

With regard to this clone: The read gets to within 3 residues of the CDR3 end, and the germline J gene fills in the rest. The V gene is TRBV18, the J gene TRBJ1-1, with D perhaps matching TRBD1 (5 bases). The CDR3 is 13 amino acids. Trimming took 4 bases from V and 5 from J, leaving 11 bases between them. Looked up from germline, CDR1 is KGHSH and CDR2 is LQKENI. The covered CDR3 bases are TGTGCCAGCTCACAGGGGTTTGATACTGAA. Amino acids: CASSQGFDTE. The CDR3 as a whole reads CASSQGFDTEAFF. Complete variable domain (other parts from reference TRBV18 and TRBJ1-1): NAGVMQNPRHLVRRRGQEARLRCSPMKGHSHVYWYRQLPEEGLKFMVYLQKENIIDESGMPKERFSAEFPKEGPSILRIQQVVRGDSAAYFCASSQGFDTEAFFGQGTRLTVV.

Regarding this clone: The CDR3 is cut off 3 residues early in the read; its end comes from the germline J gene. The chain couples TRBV19 to TRBJ1-1, with a possible D match to TRBD1 (5 bases). Deletions cut 6 bases from V and 1 base from J, with 12 bases between. The CDR3 totals 14 residues. The germline CDR1 and CDR2 sequences are LNHDA and SQIVND (reference sequence). Here the CDR3 reads CASRNDRQNTEAFF. The CDR3 DNA, read in part, is TGTGCCAGTAGGAATGACAGACAGAACACTGAA.

Points on this clone: The read ends 3 residues early relative to the CDR3; the germline J gene fills the gap. The V call is TRBV2, the J call TRBJ1-2; D perhaps matches TRBD1 (6 bases). CDR1 is SNHLY and CDR2 is FYNNEI in the germline V gene. The CDR3 runs 17 residues. Trimming left V 9 bases short and J 1 base short, with 24 bases between. The part of the CDR3 DNA that was read is TGTGCCAGGGGGGTTCCGGACAGATATTTGAATAACTATGGC. Translation: CARGVPDRYLNNYG. The whole CDR3 protein is CARGVPDRYLNNYGYTF.

In regard to this clone: At one end, the junction sequence differs from germline, possibly due to a read error. The read terminates 3 residues before the CDR3 end, so the remaining end is supplied by the germline J gene. The chain uses TRBV4-2 and TRBJ2-6; no firm D call. This CDR3 has 16 residues. Germline lookup yields CDR1 LGHNA and CDR2 YNFKEQ. The CDR3 loop reads CASSQDTGSGANVLTF. CDR3 bases read: TGCGCCAGCAGCCAAGATACGGGCTCTGGGGCCAACGTC.

Regarding this clone: The CDR3 end lies 3 residues beyond the end of the read and is filled in from the germline J gene. This sequence joins TRBV5-4 and TRBJ2-5; 10 bases are a match to TRBD1. The CDR3 totals 13 residues. V shed 4 bases and J 6 bases; nucleotides not matched to a gene: 3. CDR1 is SGHNT, CDR2 YYREEE, per germline (reference sequence). The sequenced part of the CDR3 DNA is TGTGCCAGCAGCAGACAGGGGGCGCAGACC. This encodes CASSRQGAQT. The whole CDR3 protein reads CASSRQGAQTQYF.

On this clone itself: The missing CDR3 end, 3 residues past where the read stops, is filled in from the germline J gene. The chain recombines TRBV7-8 with TRBJ2-3; 8 bases map to TRBD2. V shed 2 bases, J shed 4 bases, and the junction held 5 bases outside the gene matches. The V gene's germline CDR1 is SGHVS and CDR2 FQNEAQ. The CDR3 runs to 15 residues. The chain's CDR3 is CASSLRGLGADTQYF. The sequenced CDR3 bases are TGTGCCAGCAGCTTAAGGGGACTAGGTGCAGATACG.

Details on this clone: The read terminates 3 residues ahead of where the CDR3 ends, so the germline J gene completes it. This chain joins TRBV20-1 and TRBJ1-2; D remains unclear. V gave up 3 bases and J gave up 4 bases, with 12 bases separating them. Per the germline V gene, CDR1 is DFQATT and CDR2 is SNEGSKA (reference sequence). The CDR3 runs 13 residues. CDR3 bases read: TGCAGTGCTAGTAATAGGGCGCGCTATGGC. Translated, it gives CSASNRARYG. From start to end, the CDR3 is CSASNRARYGYTF.

On this clone itself: The CDR3 end is not reached by the read, which stops 3 residues before it; the germline J gene fills it in. V is TRBV19 and J is TRBJ2-3; 8 bases align to TRBD1. This CDR3 has 13 residues. Trimming took 6 bases from V and 3 from J; bases not matched to a gene: 2. Germline CDR1 reads LNHDA; CDR2 reads SQIVND (reference sequence). CDR3 sequence: CASSRGLTDTQYF. CDR3 DNA, as far as it was read: TGTGCCAGTAGCAGGGGGCTGACAGATACG. Using reference TRBV19 and TRBJ2-3 for the parts outside the CDR3, the full variable domain is DGGITQSPKYLFRKEGQNVTLSCEQNLNHDAMYWYRQDPGQGLRLIYYSQIVNDFQKGDIAEGYSVSREKKESFPLTVTSAQKNPTAFYLCASSRGLTDTQYFGPGTRLTVL.

Of note for this clone: The read ends 3 residues early relative to the CDR3; the germline J gene fills the gap. The V gene is TRBV29-1, the J gene TRBJ1-1; TRBD1 agrees at 7 bases. The germline V gene encodes CDR1 SQVTM and CDR2 ANQGSEA. Unmatched junction bases numbered 7, after V lost 1 base and J lost 2 bases. The CDR3 has 15 residues. Partial CDR3 DNA: TGCAGCGTTGAAGCGAGACAGGGAGCAAACACTGAA. Residues: CSVEARQGANTE. The whole CDR3 reads CSVEARQGANTEAFF.

Notes on this clone: The read finishes 3 residues shy of the CDR3 end, and the germline J gene is used to complete it. This rearrangement joins TRBV7-3 to TRBJ2-5, with 9 nucleotides matching TRBD1. With V trimmed by 1 base and J by 2 bases, 2 bases remained unmatched. This CDR3 has 15 amino acids. Per germline, CDR1 SGHTA and CDR2 FQGTGA. CDR3 DNA, as far as it was read: TGTGCCAGCAGCTTAATGGGACAGGGACAAGAGACC. This codes for CASSLMGQGQET. The entire CDR3 protein reads CASSLMGQGQETQYF.

On this clone: The read stops 3 residues short of the end of the CDR3; the missing end is completed from the germline J gene. J is TRBJ2-3 and V is TRBV30, with D tentatively TRBD2 (6 bases). With 2 bases removed from V and 6 bases from J, the gap between germline ends came to 18 bases. Germline V gene data show CDR1 as GTSNPN and CDR2 as SVGIG (reference sequence). This CDR3 is built from 15 residues. The sequenced part of the CDR3 DNA is TGTGCCTGGAGTACCCGGGAACCCCGGGGGGATACG. Translating it yields CAWSTREPRGDT. The whole CDR3 sequence reads CAWSTREPRGDTQYF.

About this clone: Coverage ceases 3 residues before the CDR3 finishes, and the germline J gene fills in the end. The chain carries TRBV2 and TRBJ1-2, with 10 bases lining up with TRBD1. V was pared by 6 bases and J by 3 bases, with 1 base of the junction left unmatched. Germline V lookup: CDR1 SNHLY, CDR2 FYNNEI. This CDR3 has 13 residues. The CDR3 here is CASRTGGHYGYTF. The sequenced CDR3 bases are TGTGCCAGCAGGACAGGGGGCCACTATGGC. Full variable domain (remainder filled in from reference TRBV2 and TRBJ1-2): EPEVTQTPSHQVTQMGQEVILRCVPISNHLYFYWYRQILGQKVEFLVSFYNNEISEKSEIFDDQFSVERPDGSNFTLKIRSTKLEDSAMYFCASRTGGHYGYTFGSGTRLTVV.

The CDR3 DNA, read in part, is TGTGCCATCAGTGGACAGGGGAATGAA. The encoded protein is CAISGQGNE. The whole CDR3 sequence reads CAISGQGNEAFF. J is TRBJ1-1 and V is TRBV10-3; 8 bases are a match to TRBD1. From the germline J gene comes the end of the CDR3, since the read stops 3 residues before it. This CDR3 region has 12 residues. Trimming took 4 bases from V and 7 from J; bases not matched to a gene: 2. CDR1 and CDR2 from the germline V gene are ENHRY and SYGVKD.

Of note for this clone: The read ends 3 residues early relative to the CDR3; the germline J gene fills the gap. The chain joins TRBV10-3 to TRBJ2-1; TRBD2 aligns across 10 bases. Unmatched junction bases numbered 7, after V lost 3 bases and J lost 8 bases. Germline V gives CDR1 ENHRY, CDR2 SYGVKD. The CDR3 consists of 15 residues. The CDR3 bases that were read are TGTGCCATCAGTGATAGGGCTAGCGGGAGATATGAG. The encoded protein is CAISDRASGRYE. In full, the CDR3 reads CAISDRASGRYEQFF.

On this clone: Sequencing ends 3 residues short of the CDR3 end; the germline J gene provides the rest. V usage is TRBV19 and J usage is TRBJ2-1; the D gene is possibly TRBD2 (6 bases). This CDR3 has 13 amino acids. Germline V gene data show CDR1 as LNHDA and CDR2 as SQIVND (reference sequence). V was pared by 3 bases and J by 5 bases, with 8 bases between. The CDR3 loop is CASSMAGNNEQFF. The part of the CDR3 DNA that was read is TGTGCCAGTAGTATGGCGGGAAACAATGAG.

Remarks on this clone: The CDR3 end lies 3 residues beyond the end of the read and is filled in from the germline J gene. This sequence joins TRBV6-1 and TRBJ2-5; D might be TRBD1 (6 bases). This CDR3 spans 13 amino acids. Between the trimmed V and J ends, which lost 3 bases and 5 bases, there was a span of 10 bases. Germline-derived CDR1 and CDR2 are MNHNS and SASEGT. This chain's CDR3 is CASSEGARETQYF. The sequenced part of the CDR3 DNA is TGTGCCAGCAGTGAGGGGGCCCGTGAGACC.

Comment on this clone: The read is 3 residues too short to cover the CDR3 end, so that end is filled in from the germline J gene. The chain joins TRBV19 to TRBJ2-1; TRBD2 might be the D (6 bases). Germline V gives CDR1 LNHDA, CDR2 SQIVND (reference sequence). This CDR3 region has 15 residues. V lost 3 bases, J lost 8 bases, and 17 bases lay in between. CDR3 DNA (partial): TGTGCCAGTAGTATGGTGAGACTAGTCAGCCATGAG. As protein: CASSMVRLVSHE. The CDR3 as a whole reads CASSMVRLVSHEQFF.

A remark on this clone: The CDR3 end is not reached by the read, which stops 3 residues before it; the germline J gene fills it in. The chain uses TRBV20-1 and TRBJ2-1, with D possibly TRBD1 on 6 matching bases. V was pared by 0 bases and J by 9 bases, with 15 bases between. Germline lookup yields CDR1 DFQATT and CDR2 SNEGSKA (reference sequence). The CDR3 runs 14 residues. CDR3 amino acids: CSAREGARSSEQFF. The CDR3 bases that were read are TGCAGTGCTAGAGAGGGGGCGCGGTCCAGTGAG.

About this clone: The read finishes 3 residues shy of the CDR3 end, and the germline J gene is used to complete it. The chain links TRBV5-1 to TRBJ2-3, with 7 bases matching TRBD2. V was pared by 0 bases and J by 5 bases, with 15 bases of the junction left unmatched. This CDR3 is 18 amino acids long. CDR1 and CDR2 from the germline V gene are SGHRS and YFSETQ. CDR3 in amino acids: CASSLGASGPHLGDTQYF. CDR3 bases read: TGCGCCAGCAGCTTGGGGGCTAGCGGACCGCACCTCGGAGATACG.

CDR3 DNA (partial): TGCGCCAGCAGCGGAGTAGACAAGTTGGGTGAG. This sequence encodes CASSGVDKLGE. In full, the CDR3 reads CASSGVDKLGEQFF. The chain couples TRBV4-1 to TRBJ2-1; no definite D call. The read ends 3 residues before the CDR3 terminus; that terminus is restored from the germline J gene. V was trimmed by 5 bases and J by 9 bases, leaving 17 bases between them. The CDR3 consists of 14 residues. Looked up from germline, CDR1 is MGHRA and CDR2 is YSYEKL.

As to this clone: The read falls 3 residues short of the CDR3 end, and the missing part is taken from the germline J gene. The chain recombines TRBV4-1 with TRBJ1-1, with D possibly being TRBD1 (5 bases). Trimming stripped 2 bases from V and 0 bases from J, with 16 bases between. Germline values: CDR1 MGHRA, CDR2 YSYEKL. The CDR3 runs to 17 residues. The DNA read from the CDR3 is TGCGCCAGCAGCCAATCCTCCCACGGGGGAATGAACACTGAA. Protein: CASSQSSHGGMNTE. In full, the CDR3 reads CASSQSSHGGMNTEAFF.

Concerning this clone: The read ends 3 residues early relative to the CDR3; the germline J gene fills the gap. This sequence joins TRBV7-6 and TRBJ1-5, with D possibly being TRBD1 (5 bases). The CDR3 contains 15 residues. The germline V gene encodes CDR1 SGHVS and CDR2 FNYEAQ. V gave up 5 bases and J gave up 7 bases, with 18 bases separating them. The sequenced part of the CDR3 DNA is TGTGCCAGCAGCCGTAATCCAGGGTGGGAGCAGCCC. Its translation: CASSRNPGWEQP. The full CDR3 protein is CASSRNPGWEQPQHF.

On this clone: Other nucleotide sequences in the sample specify the same CDR3. The sequenced CDR3 bases are TGTGCCAGTAGTATAGGCAGGGAATTCCATCAGCCC. It yields the protein CASSIGREFHQP. The entire CDR3 reads CASSIGREFHQPQHF. This rearrangement joins TRBV19 to TRBJ1-5; D is perhaps TRBD1 (5 bases). Read coverage stops 3 residues before the CDR3 terminus; the germline J gene supplies the remainder. The CDR3 is 15 residues long. Germline lookup yields CDR1 LNHDA and CDR2 SQIVND (reference sequence). V dropped 1 base and J dropped 5 bases, with 12 bases sitting between them.

With regard to this clone: The read terminates 3 residues ahead of where the CDR3 ends, so the germline J gene completes it. This chain uses TRBV2 with TRBJ2-7, with 9 nucleotides matching TRBD1. The CDR3 is 13 amino acids. V gave up 7 bases and J gave up 3 bases; unmatched junction bases: 4. Germline CDR1 and CDR2: SNHLY and FYNNEI. The CDR3 here is CASTRDRDYEQYF. Partial CDR3 DNA: TGTGCCAGCACCCGGGACAGGGACTACGAG.

Concerning this clone itself: The DNA ends 3 residues before the CDR3 does, and the rest of the CDR3 is filled in from the germline J gene. The V and J genes are TRBV6-2 or TRBV6-3 and TRBJ1-5; D is ambiguous. Germline CDR1 reads MNHEY; CDR2 reads SVGEGT. The CDR3 length is 16 residues. V lost 6 bases and J 2 bases, leaving 17 bases between the germline ends. The CDR3: CASSLDINPGNQPQHF. The sequenced part of the CDR3 DNA is TGTGCCAGCAGCCTTGACATTAATCCCGGCAATCAGCCC.